These 19 T cell receptor beta chains were all obtained from the same sample, sequenced in a study of identifying expanded T cells in peripheral blood. Using immunoSEQ multiplex PCR, the repertoire was profiled, and TCRdb retains in-frame clones only, with some absent. The sample holds 97,000 or so clones, roughly 88% seen once. The sequencing sample was made of blood. These receptors came from a person aged 18 to 75 in good health.

This chain uses TRBV5-1 with TRBJ2-5, with 9 bases matching TRBD2. CDR1 is SGHRS, CDR2 YFSETQ, per germline. Unmatched junction bases numbered 9, after V lost 4 bases and J lost 2 bases. The CDR3 covers 16 residues. CDR3 loop: CASSQIAGAVQETQYF. CDR3 sequence (DNA): TGCGCCAGCAGCCAAATAGCGGGAGCTGTACAAGAGACCCAGTACTTC.

The chain combines TRBV2 with TRBJ2-3, with D unresolved. Germline-derived CDR1 and CDR2 are SNHLY and FYNNEI. The CDR3 loop spans 11 amino acids. V was pared by 7 bases and J by 6 bases, with 8 bases between. The CDR3 is CASTPTDTQYF. CDR3 in DNA: TGTGCCAGCACCCCTACGGATACGCAGTATTTT.

This clone was detected only a few times. The V and J genes are TRBV10-3 and TRBJ1-1; no firm D call. The CDR3 totals 12 residues. In germline, CDR1 is ENHRY, CDR2 SYGVKD. The V and J ends lost 0 bases and 4 bases respectively, with 3 bases between them. The DNA of the CDR3 is TGTGCCATCAGTGAGTCTAGCACTGAAGCTTTCTTT. This sequence encodes CAISESSTEAFF.

This clone was counted a few times. The rearrangement links TRBV4-1 to TRBJ2-7; TRBD2 might be the D (7 bases). Trimming took 1 base from V and 0 from J, leaving 16 bases between them. Germline CDR1 reads MGHRA; CDR2 reads YSYEKL. The length of the CDR3 is 17 residues. CDR3 in amino acids: CASSQGNTGRASYEQYF. CDR3 in DNA: TGCGCCAGCAGCCAAGGGAATACAGGGAGGGCCTCCTACGAGCAGTACTTC.

This rearrangement joins TRBV5-5 to TRBJ2-5, with 7 bases matching TRBD1. The germline V gene encodes CDR1 SGHKS and CDR2 YYEKEE (reference sequence). The length of the CDR3 is 15 residues. J was trimmed by 1 base and V by 1 base; bases with no gene match: 4. This CDR3 is CASSLYRGIQETQYF. The CDR3 bases are TGTGCCAGCAGCTTGTACAGGGGAATCCAAGAGACCCAGTACTTC.

This clone is medium-sized by share. J is TRBJ2-2 and V is TRBV19; a possible D gene is TRBD2 (5 bases). Germline CDR1 reads LNHDA; CDR2 reads SQIVND (reference sequence). Trimming removed 4 bases at V and 5 bases at J, with 8 bases between. CDR3 length equals 13 residues. CDR3 loop: CASSTSGTGELFF. CDR3 coding DNA: TGTGCCAGTAGTACGTCGGGGACCGGGGAGCTGTTTTTT.

The chain has TRBV19 and TRBJ2-7; D call uncertain. CDR1 is LNHDA, CDR2 SQIVND, per germline (reference sequence). Trimming left V 2 bases short and J 2 bases short, with 13 bases between. The CDR3 has 15 residues. The CDR3 spells CASSIKGMSAYEQYF. The CDR3 DNA is TGTGCCAGTAGTATAAAGGGCATGTCCGCCTACGAGCAGTACTTC.

This clone was recorded a few times. The chain recombines TRBV7-9 with TRBJ2-6, with D hard to call. CDR3 length: 15 residues. V was trimmed by 5 bases and J by 0 bases, leaving 8 bases between them. The V gene's germline CDR1 is SEHNR and CDR2 FQNEAQ (reference sequence). The DNA of the CDR3 is TGTGCCAGCAGCCCAGTGGGCTCTGGGGCCAACGTCCTGACTTTC. Amino acids: CASSPVGSGANVLTF.

V and J are TRBV30 and TRBJ2-5; D gene unclear. CDR1 is GTSNPN and CDR2 is SVGIG in the germline V gene (reference sequence). The CDR3 is 12 amino acids. V dropped 4 bases and J dropped 4 bases, with 10 bases sitting between them. The CDR3 here is CAWTAHAETQYF. The CDR3, as DNA: TGTGCCTGGACGGCCCACGCAGAGACCCAGTACTTC.

This chain joins TRBV27 and TRBJ1-2; a possible D gene is TRBD1 (5 bases). Trimming removed 5 bases at V and 5 bases at J, with 15 bases between. Per germline, CDR1 MNHEY and CDR2 SMNVEV (reference sequence). The CDR3 length is 14 residues. The CDR3 is CASSPPGTAYGYTF. As DNA, the CDR3 is TGTGCCAGCAGTCCCCCCGGGACCGCGTATGGCTACACCTTC.

This clone showed up just once. V usage is TRBV15 and J usage is TRBJ2-5; D not certain. The CDR3 contains 13 residues. Germline V gives CDR1 LNHNV, CDR2 YYDKDF (reference sequence). V dropped 0 bases and J dropped 7 bases, with 9 bases sitting between them. CDR3 region: CATSRDLPGTQYF. Written as DNA, the CDR3 is TGTGCCACCAGCAGAGATCTTCCAGGGACCCAGTACTTC.

About this clone: Other DNA sequences within the sample encode an identical CDR3. The chain links TRBV30 to TRBJ1-5; D is unclear. CDR1 is GTSNPN and CDR2 is SVGIG in the germline V gene (reference sequence). This CDR3 region has 13 residues. V gave up 5 bases and J gave up 2 bases, with 10 bases separating them. For the CDR3, the DNA is TGTGCCTGGGGTGGTAAAGGCAATCAGCCCCAGCATTTT. Amino acids: CAWGGKGNQPQHF.

The chain links TRBV10-1 to TRBJ1-2; possible D gene TRBD1, 5 bases. This CDR3 contains 15 residues. CDR1 and CDR2 (germline): WNHNN, SYGVQD (reference sequence). V lost 0 bases and J 3 bases, leaving 11 bases between the germline ends. The CDR3 DNA reads as TGCGCCAGCAGTGAGTCGAGGGGCGGGGACTATGGCTACACCTTC. Translated, it gives CASSESRGGDYGYTF.

J is TRBJ2-5 and V is TRBV10-3; a weak D match, TRBD2 (5 bases). Germline CDR1 reads ENHRY; CDR2 reads SYGVKD. The CDR3 extends over 14 amino acids. V lost 4 bases to trimming and J lost 5 bases, with 14 bases between them. The chain's CDR3 is CAISGGGRGETQYF. For the CDR3, the DNA is TGTGCCATCAGTGGTGGAGGTCGAGGGGAGACCCAGTACTTC.

The chain carries TRBV5-8 and TRBJ2-6, with a tentative D call TRBD2 (6 bases). CDR1 and CDR2 from the germline V gene are SGHTS and YDEGEE. The V end was cut by 5 bases, the J end by 0 bases, with 18 bases between. The CDR3 contains 18 residues. This chain's CDR3 is CASRTQGGGDSGANVLTF. The CDR3 region has the DNA TGTGCCAGCAGGACCCAGGGAGGAGGTGACTCTGGGGCCAACGTCCTGACTTTC. Full variable domain (outside the CDR3, taken from reference TRBV5-8 and TRBJ2-6): EAGVTQSPTHLIKTRGQQATLRCSPISGHTSVYWYQQALGLGLQFLLWYDEGEERNRGNFPPRFSGRQFPNYSSELNVNALELEDSALYLCASRTQGGGDSGANVLTFGAGSRLTVL.

The V call is TRBV10-2, the J call TRBJ2-5; D not resolved. Germline V gene sequence: CDR1 WSHSY, CDR2 SAAADI. The CDR3 length is 15 residues. Trimming cost V 4 bases and J 5 bases, with 17 bases left between them. The CDR3 nucleotides read TGCGCCAGCAGTGTCCTCCCAGACATGGGGGAGACCCAGTACTTC. As protein: CASSVLPDMGETQYF.

In DNA, the CDR3 is TGCGCCAGCAGTGAGTCCAACGGTGCTGAGCAGTTCTTC. The encoded protein is CASSESNGAEQFF. The V call is TRBV10-2, the J call TRBJ2-1; D gene unclear. V gave up 0 bases and J gave up 9 bases, with 9 bases separating them. There are 13 residues in the CDR3. The germline V gene encodes CDR1 WSHSY and CDR2 SAAADI.

A few counts support this clone. The V gene is TRBV19, the J gene TRBJ2-5, with a tentative D call TRBD1 (7 bases). The V gene's germline CDR1 is LNHDA and CDR2 SQIVND (reference sequence). V was cut by 4 bases and J by 5 bases, with 14 bases left in between. This CDR3 has 14 residues. The CDR3 reads CASSTPGGMETQYF. The CDR3 DNA reads as TGTGCCAGTAGTACGCCAGGGGGGATGGAGACCCAGTACTTC.

Concerning this clone itself: The junction departs from germline at one end; a sequencing error may be responsible. The V call is TRBV10-3, the J call TRBJ2-6; D is possibly TRBD2 (6 bases). Germline assignment: CDR1 ENHRY and CDR2 SYGVKD. This CDR3 spans 21 amino acids. The CDR3 protein is CAISPSPGRISPSSEANVLTF. The CDR3 nucleotides read TGTGCCATCAGCCCCTCGCCAGGGAGGATCTCTCCCTCGTCTGAGGCCAACGTCCTGACTTTC.